This T cell receptor (beta chain) is drawn from a study of identical twins. Each CDR3 protein is one row after TCRdb ran MiXCR on the 5' RACE reads. Here the sample spans 450,000 or so distinct CDR3 sequences, roughly a quarter being singletons. This clonotype has only a few counts. Its antigen is currently unknown. CDR1 is SGHTA and CDR2 is FQGTGA in the germline V gene. V gave up 5 bases and J gave up 5 bases; unmatched junction bases: 8. This CDR3 has 15 residues. Broader study findings: Those out-of-frame alpha sequences shared by twins showed an excess of low generation probability. Out-of-frame TCR alpha sharing observed in monozygotic twins exceeded model estimates.

The data also belong to a second study, concerning T cells expressing NK-cell markers. That work adds: Serological testing identified seven of the eight sequenced donors as HCMV-seropositive and one as seronegative. Dominant NKG2C+ clonotypes were found to form 1.0-7.0% of CD8+ T cells in more than five donors.

The sequence was collected from a woman younger than 35 in good health. This rearrangement joins TRBV7-3 to TRBJ2-3; 9 bases are shared with TRBD2. Sequencing input: CD4+ T cells sorted from blood. CDR3 amino acids: CASSPRRGGIDTQYF. The CDR3 DNA sequence: TGTGCCAGCAGCCCCCGGCGGGGGGGAATAGATACGCAGTATTTT.